The 10 T cell receptor beta chains below were found in one sample sequenced in a study of T cells in pancreatic ductal adenocarcinoma. Clones were read by immunoSEQ multiplex PCR, and TCRdb kept only the in-frame ones, dropping some. The data show 15,000 to 20,000 clones, about nine tenths seen once. No neoadjuvant therapy was given to the selected pancreatic ductal adenocarcinoma patients before their surgery. The material sequenced was PBMCs. These receptors were taken from a human donor with pancreatic ductal adenocarcinoma.

J is TRBJ2-3 and V is TRBV4-2; 8 bases map to TRBD2. J was trimmed by 7 bases and V by 1 base; bases with no gene match: 4. The CDR3 runs 14 residues. Germline V gene sequence: CDR1 LGHNA, CDR2 YNFKEQ. CDR3 sequence reads: CASSQVSGGNTQYF. The CDR3 DNA is TGTGCCAGCAGCCAAGTCAGCGGGGGAAATACGCAGTATTTT.

This sequence joins TRBV6-6 and TRBJ1-2; D is ambiguous. CDR1 is MNHNY and CDR2 is SVGAGI in the germline V gene (reference sequence). The CDR3 totals 14 residues. Deletions cut 5 bases from V and 3 bases from J, with 13 bases between. The CDR3 is CASSPRREYYGYTF. CDR3 nucleotide sequence: TGTGCCAGCAGTCCCCGGCGGGAGTACTATGGCTACACCTTC.

The chain is built from TRBV28 and TRBJ2-7; no clear D. The V and J ends lost 6 bases and 2 bases respectively, with 20 bases between them. Germline lookup yields CDR1 MDHEN and CDR2 SYDVKM. This CDR3 contains 16 residues. The CDR3 reads CASSHPPFEEPYEQYF. CDR3 coding DNA: TGTGCCAGCAGCCACCCTCCGTTTGAGGAGCCCTACGAGCAGTACTTC. Complete variable domain (other parts from reference TRBV28 and TRBJ2-7): DVKVTQSSRYLVKRTGEKVFLECVQDMDHENMFWYRQDPGLGLRLIYFSYDVKMKEKGDIPEGYSVSREKKERFSLILESASTNQTSMYLCASSHPPFEEPYEQYFGPGTRLTVT.

The V call is TRBV9, the J call TRBJ2-7; D call uncertain. The CDR3 is 12 residues long. Germline values: CDR1 SGDLS, CDR2 YYNGEE. The V and J ends lost 3 bases and 0 bases respectively, with 4 bases between them. The CDR3 sequence: CASSGLSYEQYF. The DNA for the CDR3 is TGTGCCAGCAGCGGACTCTCCTACGAGCAGTACTTC.

This sequence joins TRBV2 and TRBJ1-6; weak D call: TRBD1 (6 bases). There are 20 residues in the CDR3. The V end was cut by 6 bases, the J end by 0 bases, with 24 bases between. The germline V gene has CDR1 SNHLY and CDR2 FYNNEI. CDR3 DNA sequence: TGTGCCAGCAGAGGACAGAATGATTATCTAAGGAGCTCCTATAATTCACCCCTCCACTTT. Amino acid sequence: CASRGQNDYLRSSYNSPLHF. The full variable domain, its missing parts supplied by reference TRBV2 and TRBJ1-6, is EPEVTQTPSHQVTQMGQEVILRCVPISNHLYFYWYRQILGQKVEFLVSFYNNEISEKSEIFDDQFSVERPDGSNFTLKIRSTKLEDSAMYFCASRGQNDYLRSSYNSPLHFGNGTRLTVT.

The chain uses TRBV4-1 and TRBJ2-5, with a tentative D call TRBD1 (6 bases). V was trimmed by 1 base and J by 4 bases, leaving 19 bases between them. In germline, CDR1 is MGHRA, CDR2 YSYEKL. The CDR3 contains 17 residues. DNA for the CDR3: TGCGCCAGCAGCCAAGTTCGTAGCCAGGGGAATCGAGAGACCCAGTACTTC. The encoded protein is CASSQVRSQGNRETQYF.

V usage is TRBV28 and J usage is TRBJ2-1; D possibly corresponds to TRBD2 (6 bases). V lost 5 bases to trimming and J lost 5 bases, with 16 bases between them. Germline V CDR1 and CDR2: MDHEN, SYDVKM. The CDR3 has 15 residues. CDR3 nucleotides: TGTGCCAGCAGTCGGACCGGGACTCGCAACAATGAGCAGTTCTTC. As protein: CASSRTGTRNNEQFF.

This rearrangement joins TRBV5-4 to TRBJ2-7; D perhaps matches TRBD1 (6 bases). V was shortened by 0 bases and J by 4 bases, with 11 bases between the two germline ends. The CDR3 covers 14 residues. Germline CDR1 and CDR2: SGHNT and YYREEE (reference sequence). CDR3 amino acids: CASSLVGGGYEQYF. As DNA, the CDR3 is TGTGCCAGCAGCTTGGTAGGGGGTGGGTACGAGCAGTACTTC.

The genes are TRBV15 and TRBJ2-2; D is ambiguous. From germline, CDR1 is LNHNV and CDR2 YYDKDF (reference sequence). The CDR3 sequence is 15 residues long. V gave up 2 bases and J gave up 0 bases, with 7 bases separating them. The CDR3 DNA is TGTGCCACCAGCAGAAGGAGAACGAACACCGGGGAGCTGTTTTTT. It is translated as CATSRRRTNTGELFF.

The chain uses TRBV7-2 and TRBJ1-2; 7 positions agree with TRBD1. The junction had 7 bases not matched to a gene; V was cut back by 5 bases and J by 7 bases. Germline V gene sequence: CDR1 SGHTA, CDR2 FQGNSA. This CDR3 has 13 amino acids. The CDR3 loop is CASSPQGGLGYTF. CDR3 nucleotide sequence: TGTGCCAGCAGCCCCCAGGGGGGACTTGGCTACACCTTC.